This T cell receptor (beta chain) was captured in a study of blood T cell repertoires in COVID-19. Study-wide background: The origin of the acute and convalescent COVID-19 samples was the United States, Italy and Spain. Nucleic acid was either cDNA or gDNA, and it came from T cells, B-cell-depleted T cells, or PBMCs.

Original analysis: Reference gene primer amplification yielded estimated nucleated cell counts. The assay was immunoSEQ multiplex PCR, and TCRdb's table has in-frame clones only and misses some. That table supplies the V and J calls and clone size; D and trimming were determined from the DNA. This sample has some 150,000 clones; approximately 85% occur once, and the top ten carry 2.5% to 3.5%. From germline, CDR1 is SGHRS and CDR2 YFSETQ. CDR3 size: 17 residues. V trimming: 1 base; J trimming: 5 bases; junction bases outside the gene matches: 9. The sequencing input was peripheral blood. This TCR came from a middle-aged man with acute or convalescent COVID-19. The chain is built from TRBV5-1 and TRBJ2-2, with 9 bases fitting TRBD1. This chain's CDR3 is CASSLTSWTGVTGELFF. As DNA, the CDR3 is TGCGCCAGCAGCTTGACTTCCTGGACAGGGGTTACCGGGGAGCTGTTTTTT.